These T cell receptor beta chains were read from a single sample in a study of response to subunit inactivated influenza vaccine. From the RT-PCR reads, TCRdb called clonotypes with MiXCR, one entry per CDR3 protein. The table has 450,000 to 600,000 distinct CDR3 sequences, about 7.2% seen once. The sample consisted of PBMCs from blood, taken 23 months after vaccination. These receptors were collected from a man between 50 and 75 years old who received an inactivated influenza vaccine. Each CDR3 is given with its conserved first and last residue. The order of the fields is clone size, CDR3 length, V gene, D gene, J gene, CDR3 protein, CDR3 DNA. A D gene is named only where the DNA matches it firmly. Only some rows state a clone size, as once, few, many or a class for expanded clones.

size: few
length: 12
V: TRBV7-9
D: TRBD2
J: TRBJ2-1
CDR3: CASSGREAEQFF
DNA: TGTGCCAGCTCGGGGAGGGAGGCTGAGCAGTTCTTC

size: few
length: 16
V: TRBV30
D: NA
J: TRBJ1-4
CDR3: CAWSVPGGATNEKLFF
DNA: TGTGCCTGGAGTGTACCGGGAGGTGCAACTAATGAAAAACTGTTTTTT

size: few
length: 11
V: TRBV12-3/TRBV12-4
D: NA
J: TRBJ2-3
CDR3: CASGTPTSQYF
DNA: TGTGCCAGCGGTACCCCTACCTCGCAGTATTTT

size: NA
length: 15
V: TRBV20-1
D: NA
J: TRBJ2-6
CDR3: CSAQTGTSGANVLTF
DNA: TGCAGTGCCCAGACAGGGACTTCTGGGGCCAACGTCCTGACTTTC

size: NA
length: 13
V: TRBV20-1
D: TRBD1
J: TRBJ1-4
CDR3: CSAARQGNEKLFF
DNA: TGCAGTGCCGCAAGACAGGGAAATGAAAAACTGTTTTTT

size: few
length: 12
V: TRBV29-1
D: TRBD1
J: TRBJ2-7
CDR3: CSGQGAAYEQYF
DNA: TGCAGCGGACAGGGTGCAGCCTACGAGCAGTACTTC

size: NA
length: 14
V: TRBV5-5
D: NA
J: TRBJ2-1
CDR3: CASSLMWGIDEQFF
DNA: TGTGCCAGCAGCTTAATGTGGGGAATCGATGAGCAGTTCTTC

size: many
length: 14
V: TRBV4-3
D: NA
J: TRBJ2-3
CDR3: CASRYRINTDTQYF
DNA: TGCGCCAGCAGGTACAGGATAAACACAGATACGCAGTATTTT

size: few
length: 16
V: TRBV6-2/TRBV6-3
D: TRBD2
J: TRBJ2-7
CDR3: CASIGTSGTSSYEQYF
DNA: TGTGCCAGCATTGGGACTAGCGGGACCTCTTCCTACGAGCAGTACTTC

size: few
length: 14
V: TRBV5-1
D: NA
J: TRBJ2-5
CDR3: CASSKPGPKETQYF
DNA: TGCGCCAGCAGCAAACCGGGACCCAAAGAGACCCAGTACTTC

size: few
length: 13
V: TRBV29-1
D: TRBD1
J: TRBJ2-2
CDR3: CSVDRGRTGELFF
DNA: TGCAGCGTCGACAGGGGGCGGACCGGGGAGCTGTTTTTT

size: few
length: 14
V: TRBV7-2
D: TRBD1
J: TRBJ2-3
CDR3: CASRRGQGSDTQYF
DNA: TGTGCCAGCAGACGAGGACAGGGATCAGATACGCAGTATTTT

size: NA
length: 17
V: TRBV29-1
D: TRBD2
J: TRBJ2-1
CDR3: CSVEDLGTTFSYNEQFF
DNA: TGCAGCGTTGAAGATCTTGGGACTACTTTCTCCTACAATGAGCAGTTCTTC

size: few
length: 12
V: TRBV12-3/TRBV12-4
D: NA
J: TRBJ1-1
CDR3: CASKSSGREAFF
DNA: TGTGCCAGCAAATCTTCGGGCCGTGAAGCTTTCTTT

size: few
length: 17
V: TRBV24-1
D: TRBD2
J: TRBJ2-5
CDR3: CATSDFAPIAGTETQYF
DNA: TGTGCCACCAGTGATTTTGCCCCAATAGCGGGGACAGAGACCCAGTACTTC

size: few
length: 18
V: TRBV11-2
D: NA
J: TRBJ2-3
CDR3: CASRLSFRLVPGTDTQYF
DNA: TGTGCCAGCAGACTAAGTTTCCGGCTAGTCCCCGGAACAGATACGCAGTATTTT

size: few
length: 13
V: TRBV13
D: NA
J: TRBJ2-2
CDR3: CASPGGNTGELFF
DNA: TGTGCCAGCCCCGGGGGGAACACCGGGGAGCTGTTTTTT

size: few
length: 14
V: TRBV7-9
D: TRBD1
J: TRBJ1-4
CDR3: CASSFGTGGEKLFF
DNA: TGTGCCAGCAGCTTTGGGACAGGGGGAGAAAAACTGTTTTTT

size: NA
length: 15
V: TRBV27
D: NA
J: TRBJ2-2
CDR3: CASSQTRAGTGELFF
DNA: TGTGCCAGCAGTCAGACCAGAGCCGGGACCGGGGAGCTGTTTTTT

size: many
length: 15
V: TRBV5-1
D: NA
J: TRBJ2-2
CDR3: CASSTQGSDTGELFF
DNA: TGCGCCAGCAGCACACAGGGTTCGGACACCGGGGAGCTGTTTTTT

size: few
length: 15
V: TRBV7-2
D: NA
J: TRBJ2-3
CDR3: CASSPRGANTDTQYF
DNA: TGTGCCAGCAGTCCACGGGGGGCGAATACAGATACGCAGTATTTT

size: NA
length: 15
V: TRBV7-2
D: TRBD1
J: TRBJ2-5
CDR3: CASSPDRVGKETQYF
DNA: TGTGCCAGCAGCCCTGACAGGGTAGGGAAGGAGACCCAGTACTTC

size: NA
length: 15
V: TRBV6-5
D: TRBD1
J: TRBJ1-4
CDR3: CASSYLGQGNEKLFF
DNA: TGTGCCAGCAGTTACTTGGGACAGGGTAATGAAAAACTGTTTTTT

size: few
length: 12
V: TRBV25-1
D: NA
J: TRBJ2-1
CDR3: CASRKMRDEQFF
DNA: TGTGCCAGCAGGAAGATGCGGGATGAGCAGTTCTTC

size: many
length: 16
V: TRBV12-3/TRBV12-4
D: NA
J: TRBJ2-3
CDR3: CASSLGSTASTDTQYF
DNA: TGTGCCAGCAGTTTAGGCTCGACAGCTAGCACAGATACGCAGTATTTT

size: NA
length: 15
V: TRBV12-3/TRBV12-4
D: NA
J: TRBJ1-5
CDR3: CASSPALTFNQPQHF
DNA: TGTGCCAGCAGTCCTGCCCTGACTTTTAATCAGCCCCAGCATTTT

size: few
length: 14
V: TRBV6-1
D: TRBD2
J: TRBJ2-1
CDR3: CASSEGSGSAKQFF
DNA: TGTGCCAGCAGTGAGGGTAGCGGGAGTGCCAAGCAGTTCTTC

size: NA
length: 14
V: TRBV30
D: NA
J: TRBJ1-1
CDR3: CAWSVAALFTEAFF
DNA: TGTGCCTGGAGTGTGGCCGCCCTGTTTACTGAGGCTTTCTTT

size: few
length: 19
V: TRBV3-1
D: TRBD2
J: TRBJ2-1
CDR3: CASSQDGRGISFSYNEQFF
DNA: TGTGCCAGCAGCCAAGACGGGAGGGGCATTTCTTTCTCCTACAATGAGCAGTTCTTC

size: NA
length: 15
V: TRBV5-1
D: NA
J: TRBJ2-1
CDR3: CASSLPTGSRDEQFF
DNA: TGCGCCAGCAGCTTGCCCACAGGATCCCGAGATGAGCAGTTCTTC

size: many
length: 14
V: TRBV10-3
D: TRBD1
J: TRBJ2-7
CDR3: CAINDRGHSYEQYF
DNA: TGTGCCATCAATGACAGGGGGCACTCCTACGAGCAGTACTTC

size: few
length: 16
V: TRBV20-1
D: NA
J: TRBJ2-1
CDR3: CSAMVDTHSSYNEQFF
DNA: TGCAGTGCTATGGTGGACACACATTCCTCCTACAATGAGCAGTTCTTC

size: NA
length: 14
V: TRBV20-1
D: TRBD1
J: TRBJ1-6
CDR3: CSANGQGSNSPLHF
DNA: TGCAGTGCTAACGGACAGGGGAGTAATTCACCCCTCCACTTT

size: NA
length: 15
V: TRBV3-1
D: TRBD1
J: TRBJ1-1
CDR3: CASSQFTGGHTEAFF
DNA: TGTGCCAGCAGCCAATTCACAGGGGGTCACACTGAAGCTTTCTTT

size: few
length: 15
V: TRBV11-2
D: NA
J: TRBJ2-3
CDR3: CASSFSGVGTDTQYF
DNA: TGTGCCAGCAGCTTTTCGGGAGTGGGGACAGATACGCAGTATTTT

size: NA
length: 13
V: TRBV20-1
D: NA
J: TRBJ1-5
CDR3: CSAREGPNQPQHF
DNA: TGCAGTGCTAGAGAGGGGCCAAATCAGCCCCAGCATTTT

size: few
length: 13
V: TRBV7-9
D: NA
J: TRBJ2-3
CDR3: CASSLDPPDTQYF
DNA: TGTGCCAGCAGCTTAGACCCCCCGGATACGCAGTATTTT

size: few
length: 17
V: TRBV24-1
D: NA
J: TRBJ1-4
CDR3: CATSVGKGARNNEKLFF
DNA: TGTGCCACCAGTGTCGGGAAAGGCGCCAGGAATAATGAAAAACTGTTTTTT

size: few
length: 12
V: TRBV2
D: NA
J: TRBJ2-7
CDR3: CASTPGRYEQYF
DNA: TGTGCCAGCACCCCCGGACGCTACGAGCAGTACTTC

size: NA
length: 13
V: TRBV20-1
D: TRBD2
J: TRBJ2-7
CDR3: CSAIGGGTHEQYF
DNA: TGCAGTGCTATTGGGGGGGGTACCCACGAGCAGTACTTC

size: NA
length: 13
V: TRBV5-1
D: NA
J: TRBJ2-3
CDR3: CASSKETPDTQYF
DNA: TGCGCCAGCAGTAAGGAAACCCCGGATACGCAGTATTTT

size: few
length: 13
V: TRBV28
D: NA
J: TRBJ1-2
CDR3: CASSPGNDYGYTF
DNA: TGTGCCAGCAGTCCCGGGAATGACTATGGCTACACCTTC

size: many
length: 13
V: TRBV3-1
D: NA
J: TRBJ2-1
CDR3: CASSQDLAHEQFF
DNA: TGTGCCAGCAGCCAAGATTTAGCCCATGAGCAGTTCTTC

size: NA
length: 14
V: TRBV12-3/TRBV12-4
D: NA
J: TRBJ2-7
CDR3: CASSSGTPTYEQYF
DNA: TGTGCCAGCAGTTCCGGGACGCCTACCTACGAGCAGTACTTC

size: NA
length: 18
V: TRBV4-2
D: TRBD2
J: TRBJ2-3
CDR3: CASSPADSGTSGTDTQYF
DNA: TGTGCCAGCAGCCCGGCGGACTCCGGGACTAGCGGCACAGATACGCAGTATTTT

size: NA
length: 16
V: TRBV6-2/TRBV6-3
D: NA
J: TRBJ2-6
CDR3: CASSYKRRTGANVLTF
DNA: TGTGCCAGCAGTTACAAGAGGAGGACTGGGGCCAACGTCCTGACTTTC

size: NA
length: 12
V: TRBV29-1
D: TRBD1
J: TRBJ2-7
CDR3: CSVGQGADEQYF
DNA: TGCAGCGTCGGACAGGGGGCCGACGAGCAGTACTTC

size: few
length: 15
V: TRBV20-1
D: TRBD1
J: TRBJ2-1
CDR3: CSASRTGGIINEQFF
DNA: TGCAGTGCTAGTCGGACAGGGGGAATAATCAATGAGCAGTTCTTC

size: many
length: 14
V: TRBV11-2
D: TRBD1
J: TRBJ2-7
CDR3: CASSWRDRSYEQYF
DNA: TGTGCCAGCAGCTGGCGGGACAGGTCCTACGAGCAGTACTTC

size: many
length: 14
V: TRBV5-4
D: NA
J: TRBJ1-1
CDR3: CASSLTQMNTEAFF
DNA: TGTGCCAGCAGCTTGACACAGATGAACACTGAAGCTTTCTTT

size: few
length: 16
V: TRBV5-1
D: TRBD2
J: TRBJ2-3
CDR3: CASSLLPGGSTDTQYF
DNA: TGCGCCAGCAGCTTGCTCCCGGGAGGCTCCACAGATACGCAGTATTTT

size: NA
length: 14
V: TRBV29-1
D: NA
J: TRBJ2-7
CDR3: CSVEGTRDSYEQYF
DNA: TGCAGCGTTGAGGGGACGCGGGATTCCTACGAGCAGTACTTC